Sequencing of this T cell receptor beta chain was carried out in a study of blood T cell repertoires in COVID-19. Germline CDR1 reads WNHNN; CDR2 reads SYGVQD (reference sequence). V lost 3 bases to trimming and J lost 4 bases, with 6 bases between them. This CDR3 spans 12 amino acids. The protocol was immunoSEQ multiplex PCR, while the TCRdb copy is restricted to in-frame clones and leaves out a portion. The profile covers about 480,000 clones, with 88% appearing a single time and 1.8% taken by the ten largest. The source of this sequence is a woman aged 35 to 49 who had recovered from COVID-19. Specimen: PBMCs or T cells enriched from blood (not recorded which). The chain uses TRBV10-1 and TRBJ2-5; D ambiguous. CDR3 residues: CASSDFGETQYF. The CDR3 coding sequence is TGCGCCAGCAGTGATTTCGGAGAGACCCAGTACTTC.